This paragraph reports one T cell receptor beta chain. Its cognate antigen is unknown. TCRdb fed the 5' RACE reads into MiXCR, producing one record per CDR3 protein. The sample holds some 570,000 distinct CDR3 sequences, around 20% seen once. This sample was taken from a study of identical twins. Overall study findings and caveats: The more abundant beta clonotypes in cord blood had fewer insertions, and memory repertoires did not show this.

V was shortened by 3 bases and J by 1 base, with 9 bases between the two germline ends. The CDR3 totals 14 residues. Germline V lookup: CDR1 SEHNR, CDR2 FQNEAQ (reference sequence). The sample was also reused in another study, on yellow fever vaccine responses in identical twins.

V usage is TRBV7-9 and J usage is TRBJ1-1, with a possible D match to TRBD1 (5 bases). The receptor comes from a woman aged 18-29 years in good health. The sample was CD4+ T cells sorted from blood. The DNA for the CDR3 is TGTGCCAGCAGCTTTACAGGAAGGAACACTGAAGCTTTCTTT. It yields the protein CASSFTGRNTEAFF.